This T cell receptor (beta chain) was sequenced in a study of a mutant IDH1 vaccine in newly diagnosed glioma. Whole-study context: Vaccination followed radiotherapy alone by 4-6 weeks, or accompanied temozolomide cycles. Before enrollment, the patients had been treated with radiotherapy alone, temozolomide alone, or both together. Most of them had received both. Study observations and caveats: Overall, more than 80% of patients had vaccine-induced immune responses. Pseudoprogression appeared unlinked to shifts in leading peripheral T cell clonotypes.

The sample's time point: week 11, during vaccination. All doses held 300 ug of mutant IDH1 20-mer peptide, with topical imiquimod. A remark on this clone: Its antigen is unidentified.

The CDR3 runs to 13 residues. The germline V and J ends were trimmed by 6 bases and 1 base, with 7 bases remaining between them. Germline-derived CDR1 and CDR2 are LNHDA and SQIVND (reference sequence). Libraries were prepared by immunoSEQ multiplex PCR; TCRdb keeps only in-frame clonotypes and omits some of them. The sample consists of 50,000 or so clones, about 91% of them appearing once. Source: PBMCs, taken from a glioma patient whose treatment included an IDH1 peptide vaccine. This clonotype originated in a man in his fifties or sixties with glioma. J is TRBJ2-1 and V is TRBV19; D is undetermined. CDR3 nucleotide sequence: TGTGCCAGTAGGCACGGATCCTACAATGAGCAGTTCTTC. Translating it yields CASRHGSYNEQFF.